This paragraph reports one T cell receptor beta chain. Antigen unknown. This sample was included in a study of cytomegalovirus exposure and HLA in healthy donors. Study findings and constraints: Rates of TCR association differed by HLA locus in a later analysis, with DRB1 highest and HLA-C lowest. Association of a missense DCLRE1C variant with TCR beta V- and J-gene trimming was reported in a later analysis.

PCR amplification relied on 60 Vbeta primers (plus 13 Jbeta primers). Profiled with immunoSEQ multiplex PCR; TCRdb holds only in-frame clones, not every one. Among about 180,000 clones, about 78% were seen once, and the ten largest hold around 2.4%. Trimming took 8 bases from V and 0 from J; bases not matched to a gene: 0. The germline V gene encodes CDR1 LGHNA and CDR2 YSLEER. The CDR3 has 14 amino acids. The sequenced sample was PBMCs. The rearrangement links TRBV4-3 to TRBJ2-2; TRBD2 aligns across 10 bases. The TCR was taken from a man in his sixties in good health and CMV-seronegative. CDR3 residues: CASGLAANTGELFF. CDR3 DNA: TGCGCCAGCGGACTAGCGGCGAACACCGGGGAGCTGTTTTTT.